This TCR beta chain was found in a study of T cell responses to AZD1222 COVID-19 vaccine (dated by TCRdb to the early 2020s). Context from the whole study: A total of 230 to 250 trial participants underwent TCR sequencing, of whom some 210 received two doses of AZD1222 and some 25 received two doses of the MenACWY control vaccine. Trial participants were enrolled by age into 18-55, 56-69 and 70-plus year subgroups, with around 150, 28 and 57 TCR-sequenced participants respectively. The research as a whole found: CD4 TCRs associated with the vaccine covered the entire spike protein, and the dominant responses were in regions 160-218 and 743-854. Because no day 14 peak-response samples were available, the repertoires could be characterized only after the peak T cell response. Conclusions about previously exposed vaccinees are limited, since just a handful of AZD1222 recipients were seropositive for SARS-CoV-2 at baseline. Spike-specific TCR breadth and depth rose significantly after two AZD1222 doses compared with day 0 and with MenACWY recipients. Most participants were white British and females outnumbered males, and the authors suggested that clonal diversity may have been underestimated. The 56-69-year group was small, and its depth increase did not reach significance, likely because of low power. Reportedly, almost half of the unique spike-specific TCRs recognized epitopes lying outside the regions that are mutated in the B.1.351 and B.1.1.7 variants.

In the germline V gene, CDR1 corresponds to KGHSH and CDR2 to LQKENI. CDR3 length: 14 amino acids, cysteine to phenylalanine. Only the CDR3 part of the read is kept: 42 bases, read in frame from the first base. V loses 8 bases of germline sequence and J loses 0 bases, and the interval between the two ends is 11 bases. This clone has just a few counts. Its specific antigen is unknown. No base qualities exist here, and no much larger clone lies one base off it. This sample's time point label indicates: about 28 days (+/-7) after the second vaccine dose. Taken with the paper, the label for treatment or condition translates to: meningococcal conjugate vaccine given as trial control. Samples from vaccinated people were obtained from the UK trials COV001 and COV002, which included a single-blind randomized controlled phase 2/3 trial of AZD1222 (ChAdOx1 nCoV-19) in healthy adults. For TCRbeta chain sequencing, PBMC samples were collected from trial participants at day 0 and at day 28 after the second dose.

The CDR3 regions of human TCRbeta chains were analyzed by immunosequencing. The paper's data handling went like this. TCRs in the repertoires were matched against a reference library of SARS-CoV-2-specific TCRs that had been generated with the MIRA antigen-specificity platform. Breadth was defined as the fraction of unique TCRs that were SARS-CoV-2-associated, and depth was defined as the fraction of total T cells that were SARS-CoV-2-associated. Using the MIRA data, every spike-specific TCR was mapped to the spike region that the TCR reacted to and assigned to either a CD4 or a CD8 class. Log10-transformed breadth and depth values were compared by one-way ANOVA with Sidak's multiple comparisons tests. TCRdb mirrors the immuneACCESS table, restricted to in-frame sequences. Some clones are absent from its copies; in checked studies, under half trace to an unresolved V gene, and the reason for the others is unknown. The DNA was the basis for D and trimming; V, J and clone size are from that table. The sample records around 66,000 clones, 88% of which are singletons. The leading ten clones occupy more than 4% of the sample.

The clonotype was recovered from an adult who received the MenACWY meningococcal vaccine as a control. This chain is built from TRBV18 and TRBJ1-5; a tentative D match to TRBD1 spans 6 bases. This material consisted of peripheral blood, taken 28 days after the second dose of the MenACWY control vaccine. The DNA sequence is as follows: TGTGCCAGCGCCCACAGGGCTAGCAATCAGCCCCAGCATTTT. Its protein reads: CASAHRASNQPQHF.